This T cell receptor beta chain comes out of a study of siplizumab effects on memory and regulatory T cells. As concerns this clone: What it binds is unknown.

Germline CDR1 SGHRS, CDR2 YFSETQ. This CDR3 contains 14 residues. V lost 0 bases to trimming and J lost 6 bases, with 12 bases between them. Study-level points and caveats: Siplizumab, the agent tested, significantly reduced alloreactive sequences traceable to unstimulated CD4+ memory cells. Naive T cells appeared more varied than memory cells and looked like key alloresponse contributors.

Sequencing used immunoSEQ multiplex PCR; TCRdb keeps in-frame clones, though not all of them. The data show roughly 100,000 clones, over 90% seen once. This chain links TRBV5-1 with TRBJ1-1, with D perhaps TRBD1 (6 bases). The clonotype comes from a human donor in good health. The sequenced sample consisted of Tregs sorted from blood. The CDR3 DNA follows: TGCGCCAGCAGCTTGGGGGGGCGCGGGCCTGAAGCTTTCTTT. Translation: CASSLGGRGPEAFF.